Sequencing of this T cell receptor (beta chain) was carried out in a study of response to subunit inactivated influenza vaccine. With regard to this clonotype: The antigen remains undetermined.

Trimming pared 0 bases from V and 7 bases from J, leaving 19 bases between. The CDR3 length is 17 residues. Looked up from germline, CDR1 is SGHRS and CDR2 is YFSETQ. Each CDR3 protein gets one entry after TCRdb re-called the RT-PCR reads with MiXCR. The table records just over 300,000 distinct CDR3 sequences, about 20% of them present only once. General study findings and limits: Authors proposed each seasonal influenza vaccination draws in few new T cells.

The chain links TRBV5-1 to TRBJ1-4; D ambiguous. The receptor's source is a man aged 50 to 69 who received an inactivated influenza vaccine. Sequenced here: PBMCs from blood, sampled less than 22 months after vaccination. CDR3 sequence reads: CASSLASTLGMGEKLFF. Written as DNA, the CDR3 is TGCGCCAGCAGCTTGGCCTCGACATTGGGGATGGGTGAAAAACTGTTTTTT.